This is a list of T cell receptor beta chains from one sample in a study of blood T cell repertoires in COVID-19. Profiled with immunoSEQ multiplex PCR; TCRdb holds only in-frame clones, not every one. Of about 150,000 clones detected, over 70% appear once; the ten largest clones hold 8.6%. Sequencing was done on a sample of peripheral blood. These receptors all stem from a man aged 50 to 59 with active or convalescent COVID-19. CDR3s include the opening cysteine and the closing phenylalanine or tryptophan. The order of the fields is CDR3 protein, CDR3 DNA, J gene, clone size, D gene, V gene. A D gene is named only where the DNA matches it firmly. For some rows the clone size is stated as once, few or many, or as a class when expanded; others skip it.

CDR3aa: CASSYPGALSYEQYF
CDR3nt: TGTGCCAGCAGTTACCCGGGAGCCCTCTCCTACGAGCAGTACTTC
j_gene: TRBJ2-7
abundance: few
d_gene: NA
v_gene: TRBV6-6

CDR3aa: CASSYSAGLGNEQFF
CDR3nt: TGTGCCAGCAGTTACTCGGCGGGACTGGGCAATGAGCAGTTCTTC
j_gene: TRBJ2-1
abundance: NA
d_gene: NA
v_gene: TRBV6-5

CDR3aa: CASSKGQESYEQYF
CDR3nt: TGTGCCAGCAGCAAAGGACAGGAGTCTTACGAGCAGTACTTC
j_gene: TRBJ2-7
abundance: NA
d_gene: NA
v_gene: TRBV21-1

CDR3aa: CASQTQGSGTEAFF
CDR3nt: TGTGCCAGCCAAACCCAGGGGTCGGGCACTGAAGCTTTCTTT
j_gene: TRBJ1-1
abundance: once
d_gene: NA
v_gene: TRBV19

CDR3aa: CASSSGAGGSTDTQYF
CDR3nt: TGTGCCAGCAGCTCCGGAGCGGGAGGTAGCACAGATACGCAGTATTTT
j_gene: TRBJ2-3
abundance: NA
d_gene: TRBD2
v_gene: TRBV5-4

CDR3aa: CAKGLAGANNEQFF
CDR3nt: TGTGCCAAGGGACTAGCGGGAGCCAACAATGAGCAGTTCTTC
j_gene: TRBJ2-1
abundance: NA
d_gene: TRBD2
v_gene: TRBV2

CDR3aa: CASSERRSTEAFF
CDR3nt: TGTGCCAGCAGCGAAAGACGGAGCACTGAAGCTTTCTTT
j_gene: TRBJ1-1
abundance: NA
d_gene: NA
v_gene: TRBV11-3

CDR3aa: CASSSGTSGRGDEQFF
CDR3nt: TGTGCCAGCAGCTCCGGGACTAGCGGGAGAGGGGATGAGCAGTTCTTC
j_gene: TRBJ2-1
abundance: NA
d_gene: TRBD2
v_gene: TRBV7-3

CDR3aa: CASSLSSKPYEQYF
CDR3nt: TGTGCCAGCAGCTTGTCCAGTAAACCTTACGAGCAGTACTTC
j_gene: TRBJ2-7
abundance: NA
d_gene: NA
v_gene: TRBV11-3

CDR3aa: CASSYGLAGAEQYF
CDR3nt: TGTGCCAGCAGTTACGGTCTAGCGGGAGCCGAGCAGTACTTC
j_gene: TRBJ2-7
abundance: NA
d_gene: TRBD2
v_gene: TRBV6-5

CDR3aa: CASSLQLKNTEAFF
CDR3nt: TGTGCCAGCAGTTTGCAACTGAAGAACACTGAAGCTTTCTTT
j_gene: TRBJ1-1
abundance: NA
d_gene: NA
v_gene: TRBV27

CDR3aa: CASSLDRSGGIHEQYF
CDR3nt: TGTGCCAGCAGCTTAGATCGGTCAGGGGGTATACACGAGCAGTACTTC
j_gene: TRBJ2-7
abundance: once
d_gene: TRBD1
v_gene: TRBV11-2

CDR3aa: CASSRRQISGNTIYF
CDR3nt: TGTGCCAGCAGTCGCCGACAGATCTCTGGAAACACCATATATTTT
j_gene: TRBJ1-3
abundance: NA
d_gene: NA
v_gene: TRBV11-2

CDR3aa: CASSPVGAGASYNEQFF
CDR3nt: TGTGCCAGCAGCCCCGTGGGAGCGGGCGCATCCTACAATGAGCAGTTCTTC
j_gene: TRBJ2-1
abundance: few
d_gene: NA
v_gene: TRBV9

CDR3aa: CASSIGLGGSSYNSPLHF
CDR3nt: TGTGCCAGCAGCATTGGGCTCGGGGGGAGCTCCTATAATTCACCCCTCCACTTT
j_gene: TRBJ1-6
abundance: few
d_gene: NA
v_gene: TRBV21-1

CDR3aa: CASRWDYTYNEQFF
CDR3nt: TGTGCCAGCAGATGGGACTACACCTACAATGAGCAGTTCTTC
j_gene: TRBJ2-1
abundance: NA
d_gene: TRBD2
v_gene: TRBV27

CDR3aa: CASSDLRGRDEQFF
CDR3nt: TGCGCCAGCAGTGATCTTAGGGGGCGCGATGAGCAGTTCTTC
j_gene: TRBJ2-1
abundance: NA
d_gene: TRBD1
v_gene: TRBV10-1

CDR3aa: CASSAFGQGAPYEQYF
CDR3nt: TGTGCCAGCAGTGCTTTTGGGCAGGGGGCCCCCTACGAGCAGTACTTC
j_gene: TRBJ2-7
abundance: few
d_gene: TRBD1
v_gene: TRBV6-1

CDR3aa: CASSDGLAGSQYF
CDR3nt: TGTGCCAGCAGCGACGGACTAGCGGGTTCCCAGTACTTC
j_gene: TRBJ2-5
abundance: once
d_gene: TRBD2
v_gene: TRBV11-2

CDR3aa: CASSPGGRGHEQYF
CDR3nt: TGTGCCAGCTCACCGGGCGGGAGGGGCCACGAGCAGTACTTC
j_gene: TRBJ2-7
abundance: NA
d_gene: TRBD2
v_gene: TRBV18

CDR3aa: CASSLVSAGTDTQYF
CDR3nt: TGCGCCAGCAGCTTGGTGTCAGCGGGCACAGATACGCAGTATTTT
j_gene: TRBJ2-3
abundance: NA
d_gene: NA
v_gene: TRBV5-1

CDR3aa: CASSLGSGSPMVDEQYF
CDR3nt: TGCGCCAGCAGCTTGGGTAGTGGGAGCCCGATGGTGGACGAGCAGTACTTC
j_gene: TRBJ2-7
abundance: NA
d_gene: NA
v_gene: TRBV5-1

CDR3aa: CASSVGGGTGELFF
CDR3nt: TGTGCCAGCAGCGTCGGCGGGGGCACCGGGGAGCTGTTTTTT
j_gene: TRBJ2-2
abundance: NA
d_gene: TRBD2
v_gene: TRBV9

CDR3aa: CASSLGGGTRVWNEQFF
CDR3nt: TGTGCCAGCAGCTTAGGGGGTGGGACTAGGGTTTGGAATGAGCAGTTCTTC
j_gene: TRBJ2-1
abundance: NA
d_gene: TRBD2
v_gene: TRBV11-3

CDR3aa: CASSLLLPSGDTGELFF
CDR3nt: TGTGCCAGCAGTTTACTTCTCCCTAGCGGGGACACCGGGGAGCTGTTTTTT
j_gene: TRBJ2-2
abundance: NA
d_gene: TRBD2
v_gene: TRBV27

CDR3aa: CASSTERGGTTDTQYF
CDR3nt: TGTGCCAGCAGCACCGAAAGGGGGGGGACCACAGATACGCAGTATTTT
j_gene: TRBJ2-3
abundance: NA
d_gene: NA
v_gene: TRBV9

CDR3aa: CASSPLRAGELFF
CDR3nt: TGTGCCAGCAGTCCCCTGCGGGCCGGGGAGCTGTTTTTT
j_gene: TRBJ2-2
abundance: NA
d_gene: NA
v_gene: TRBV7-3

CDR3aa: CASSQRLAEYNEQFF
CDR3nt: TGCGCCAGCAGCCAACGGCTAGCGGAATACAATGAGCAGTTCTTC
j_gene: TRBJ2-1
abundance: NA
d_gene: TRBD2
v_gene: TRBV4-1

CDR3aa: CASSRGGRITDTQYF
CDR3nt: TGTGCCAGCAGCCGGGGGGGGAGGATCACAGATACGCAGTATTTT
j_gene: TRBJ2-3
abundance: NA
d_gene: TRBD2
v_gene: TRBV11-3

CDR3aa: CASSRRLAGEGYEQYF
CDR3nt: TGTGCCAGTAGTAGACGACTAGCGGGAGAAGGCTACGAGCAGTACTTC
j_gene: TRBJ2-7
abundance: NA
d_gene: TRBD2
v_gene: TRBV19

CDR3aa: CASSPSGGNTGELFF
CDR3nt: TGTGCCAGCAGCCCTAGCGGAGGGAACACCGGGGAGCTGTTTTTT
j_gene: TRBJ2-2
abundance: NA
d_gene: TRBD2
v_gene: TRBV7-9

CDR3aa: CASSVSPRGTEAFF
CDR3nt: TGTGCCAGCAGCGTTAGCCCCCGGGGGACTGAAGCTTTCTTT
j_gene: TRBJ1-1
abundance: NA
d_gene: NA
v_gene: TRBV9

CDR3aa: CASSWETGRFLATNEKLFF
CDR3nt: TGTGCCAGCAGCTGGGAGACAGGAAGATTTCTGGCAACTAATGAAAAACTGTTTTTT
j_gene: TRBJ1-4
abundance: NA
d_gene: NA
v_gene: TRBV7-9

CDR3aa: CSVADRSNQPQHF
CDR3nt: TGCAGCGTTGCCGACAGGAGCAATCAGCCCCAGCATTTT
j_gene: TRBJ1-5
abundance: NA
d_gene: NA
v_gene: TRBV29-1

CDR3aa: CASSNRDRGLFETQYF
CDR3nt: TGTGCCAGTAGTAATAGGGACAGGGGGCTGTTCGAGACCCAGTACTTC
j_gene: TRBJ2-5
abundance: NA
d_gene: TRBD1
v_gene: TRBV19

CDR3aa: CASRASGKDEQFF
CDR3nt: TGTGCCAGCAGGGCTAGCGGGAAGGATGAGCAGTTCTTC
j_gene: TRBJ2-1
abundance: once
d_gene: TRBD2
v_gene: TRBV7-3

CDR3aa: CASSIQSNQPQHF
CDR3nt: TGTGCCAGTAGTATCCAGAGCAATCAGCCCCAGCATTTT
j_gene: TRBJ1-5
abundance: NA
d_gene: NA
v_gene: TRBV19

CDR3aa: CASSFSGRVGDTQYF
CDR3nt: TGTGCCAGCAGTTTCAGCGGGAGGGTCGGAGATACGCAGTATTTT
j_gene: TRBJ2-3
abundance: NA
d_gene: TRBD2
v_gene: TRBV6-5

CDR3aa: CASSLVGQGTSGRAYEQYF
CDR3nt: TGTGCCAGCAGCTTGGTGGGACAGGGAACTAGCGGGCGCGCCTACGAGCAGTACTTC
j_gene: TRBJ2-7
abundance: NA
d_gene: NA
v_gene: TRBV5-6

CDR3aa: CASSLAYGGEFF
CDR3nt: TGTGCCAGCAGCTTAGCTTACGGGGGTGAGTTCTTC
j_gene: TRBJ2-1
abundance: NA
d_gene: NA
v_gene: TRBV7-2

CDR3aa: CASSLVGAGETQYF
CDR3nt: TGTGCCAGCAGCTTAGTTGGGGCAGGGGAGACCCAGTACTTC
j_gene: TRBJ2-5
abundance: NA
d_gene: NA
v_gene: TRBV11-3

CDR3aa: CAIKRQVNTEAFF
CDR3nt: TGTGCCATCAAACGACAGGTAAACACTGAAGCTTTCTTT
j_gene: TRBJ1-1
abundance: few
d_gene: NA
v_gene: TRBV10-3

CDR3aa: CASQGPPIRETQYF
CDR3nt: TGCGCCAGCCAGGGGCCGCCGATAAGGGAGACCCAGTACTTC
j_gene: TRBJ2-5
abundance: NA
d_gene: NA
v_gene: TRBV5-1

CDR3aa: CSASPRETQYF
CDR3nt: TGCAGTGCGAGCCCCCGAGAGACCCAGTACTTC
j_gene: TRBJ2-5
abundance: NA
d_gene: NA
v_gene: TRBV20-1

CDR3aa: CATSGPSYNEQFF
CDR3nt: TGTGCCACCAGCGGTCCCTCCTACAATGAGCAGTTCTTC
j_gene: TRBJ2-1
abundance: NA
d_gene: NA
v_gene: TRBV24-1

CDR3aa: CASSFAQGGFNSPLHF
CDR3nt: TGTGCCAGCAGCTTTGCCCAGGGCGGATTTAATTCACCCCTCCACTTT
j_gene: TRBJ1-6
abundance: NA
d_gene: NA
v_gene: TRBV5-8

CDR3aa: CASSLDAGGNEKLFF
CDR3nt: TGCGCCAGCAGCTTGGATGCGGGGGGTAATGAAAAACTGTTTTTT
j_gene: TRBJ1-4
abundance: once
d_gene: NA
v_gene: TRBV5-1

CDR3aa: CASSNTGDTEAFF
CDR3nt: TGTGCCAGCAGTAATACAGGAGACACTGAAGCTTTCTTT
j_gene: TRBJ1-1
abundance: NA
d_gene: NA
v_gene: TRBV3-1/TRBV3-2

CDR3aa: CASSLWASGSETQYF
CDR3nt: TGTGCCAGCAGTTTGTGGGCTAGCGGATCAGAGACCCAGTACTTC
j_gene: TRBJ2-5
abundance: NA
d_gene: TRBD2
v_gene: TRBV28

CDR3aa: CASSFLAGTVTEAFF
CDR3nt: TGTGCCAGCAGTTTCCTCGCTGGGACAGTCACTGAAGCTTTCTTT
j_gene: TRBJ1-1
abundance: NA
d_gene: TRBD1
v_gene: TRBV28

CDR3aa: CALSPGLYNSPLHF
CDR3nt: TGTGCCCTCAGCCCAGGCCTCTATAATTCACCCCTCCACTTT
j_gene: TRBJ1-6
abundance: once
d_gene: NA
v_gene: TRBV30

CDR3aa: CASKPGQDYNSPLHF
CDR3nt: TGTGCCAGCAAACCGGGACAAGATTATAATTCACCCCTCCACTTT
j_gene: TRBJ1-6
abundance: NA
d_gene: NA
v_gene: TRBV6-6

CDR3aa: CASRVGAGLQETQYF
CDR3nt: TGCGCCAGCAGGGTGGGAGCGGGACTTCAAGAGACCCAGTACTTC
j_gene: TRBJ2-5
abundance: NA
d_gene: TRBD2
v_gene: TRBV5-1